This T cell receptor (beta chain) was profiled in a study of liver allograft versus peripheral blood T cells. Across the study: A comparison was made between T cell receptor repertoires in transplanted livers and those in recipients' peripheral blood. Study results and limitations: The authors reported that T cell receptor repertoires inside liver allografts differed from those in peripheral blood.

This clonotype has only a few counts. Antigen specificity is unknown. The CDR3 consists of 16 residues. Germline loops: CDR1 DFQATT, CDR2 SNEGSKA (reference sequence). The V and J ends lost 5 bases and 0 bases respectively, with 16 bases between them. Via MiXCR, TCRdb re-called the reads, giving one row per CDR3 protein. This table has under 15,000 distinct CDR3 sequences, over 15% appearing once. The rearrangement links TRBV20-1 to TRBJ1-4; no clear D gene. The receptor was isolated from a human patient who had a liver transplant. The T cells may partly be graft donor cells. DNA for the CDR3: TGCAGTGCTGGGCGACGGACCTTTGCAACTAATGAAAAACTGTTTTTT. It yields the protein CSAGRRTFATNEKLFF.